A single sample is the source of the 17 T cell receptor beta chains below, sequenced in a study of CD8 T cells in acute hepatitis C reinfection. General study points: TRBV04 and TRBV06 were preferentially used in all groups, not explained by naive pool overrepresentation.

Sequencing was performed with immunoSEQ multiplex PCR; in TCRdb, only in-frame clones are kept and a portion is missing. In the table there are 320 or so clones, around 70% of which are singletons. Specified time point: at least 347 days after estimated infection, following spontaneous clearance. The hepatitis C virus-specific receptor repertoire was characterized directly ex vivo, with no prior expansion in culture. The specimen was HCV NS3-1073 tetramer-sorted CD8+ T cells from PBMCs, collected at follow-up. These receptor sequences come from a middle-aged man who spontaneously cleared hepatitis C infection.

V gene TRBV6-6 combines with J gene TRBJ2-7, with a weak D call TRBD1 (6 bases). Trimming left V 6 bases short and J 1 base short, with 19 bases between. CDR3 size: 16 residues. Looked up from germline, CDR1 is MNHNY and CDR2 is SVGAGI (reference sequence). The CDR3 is CASSSLPDRLSYEQYF. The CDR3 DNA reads TGTGCCAGCAGCTCCCTACCCGACAGGCTTTCCTACGAGCAGTACTTC.

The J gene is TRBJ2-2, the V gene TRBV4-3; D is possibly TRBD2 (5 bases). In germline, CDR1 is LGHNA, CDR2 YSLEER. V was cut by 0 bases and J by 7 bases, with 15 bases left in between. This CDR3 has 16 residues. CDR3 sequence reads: CASSQDPFAGGGELFF. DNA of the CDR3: TGCGCCAGCAGCCAAGATCCCTTTGCGGGTGGCGGGGAGCTGTTTTTT.

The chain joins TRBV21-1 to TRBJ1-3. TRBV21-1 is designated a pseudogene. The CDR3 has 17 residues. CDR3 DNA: TGTGCCAGCAGCAATTCTACCTCGTCCCACTCTGGAAACACCATATATTTT. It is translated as CASSNSTSSHSGNTIYF.

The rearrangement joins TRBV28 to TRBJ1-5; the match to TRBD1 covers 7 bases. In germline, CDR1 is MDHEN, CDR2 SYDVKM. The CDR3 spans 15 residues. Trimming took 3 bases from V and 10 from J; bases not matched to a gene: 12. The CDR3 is CASSLTGPSVEPQHF. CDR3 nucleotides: TGTGCCAGCAGTTTGACAGGGCCCAGTGTTGAACCCCAGCATTTT.

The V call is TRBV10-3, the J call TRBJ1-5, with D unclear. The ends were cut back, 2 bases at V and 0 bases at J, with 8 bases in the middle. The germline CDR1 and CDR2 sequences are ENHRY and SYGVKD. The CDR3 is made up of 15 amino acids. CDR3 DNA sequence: TGTGCCATCAGTGAGGGCAGGAATAGCAATCAGCCCCAGCATTTT. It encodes CAISEGRNSNQPQHF.

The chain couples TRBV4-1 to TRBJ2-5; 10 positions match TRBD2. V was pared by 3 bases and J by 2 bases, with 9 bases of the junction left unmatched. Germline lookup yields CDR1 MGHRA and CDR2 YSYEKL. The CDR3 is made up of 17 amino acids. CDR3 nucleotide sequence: TGCGCCAGCAGCCATATCTCTAGCGGGGGCTATCAAGAGACCCAGTACTTC. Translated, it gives CASSHISSGGYQETQYF.

The CDR3 nucleotides are TGCGCCAGCAGCCAAGAACCGACAACAGCGGGGGGGGGAGATACGCAGTATTTT. It is translated as CASSQEPTTAGGGDTQYF. The chain couples TRBV4-3 to TRBJ2-3; 10 positions agree with TRBD2. With V trimmed by 0 bases and J by 5 bases, 11 bases remained unmatched. Germline V gene lookup returns CDR1 LGHNA and CDR2 YSLEER. This CDR3 has 18 amino acids.

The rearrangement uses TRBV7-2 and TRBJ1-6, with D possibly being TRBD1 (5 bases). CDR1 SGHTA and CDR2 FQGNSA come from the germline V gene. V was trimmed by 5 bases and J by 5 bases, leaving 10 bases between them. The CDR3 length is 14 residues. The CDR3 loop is CASSGGFNNSPLHF. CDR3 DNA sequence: TGTGCCAGCAGCGGGGGATTTAATAATTCACCCCTCCACTTT.

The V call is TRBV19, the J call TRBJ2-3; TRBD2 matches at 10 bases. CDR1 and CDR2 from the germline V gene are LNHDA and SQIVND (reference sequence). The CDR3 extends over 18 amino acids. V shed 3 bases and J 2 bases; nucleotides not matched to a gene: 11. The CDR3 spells CASSILSGSGGFTDTQYF. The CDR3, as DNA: TGTGCCAGTAGTATTCTCAGTGGTAGCGGGGGGTTCACAGATACGCAGTATTTT.

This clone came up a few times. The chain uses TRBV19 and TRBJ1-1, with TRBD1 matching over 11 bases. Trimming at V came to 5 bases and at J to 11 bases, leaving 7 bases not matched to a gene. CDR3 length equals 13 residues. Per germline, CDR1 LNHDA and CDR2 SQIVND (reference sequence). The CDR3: CASSWDRGVSAFF. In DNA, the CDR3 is TGTGCCAGTAGTTGGGACAGGGGGGTGAGTGCTTTCTTT.

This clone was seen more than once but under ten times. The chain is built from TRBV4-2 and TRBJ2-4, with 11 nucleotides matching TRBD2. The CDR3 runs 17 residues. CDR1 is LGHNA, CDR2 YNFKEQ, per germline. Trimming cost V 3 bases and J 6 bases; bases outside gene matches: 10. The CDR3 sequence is CASSQWKTSGEPNIQYF. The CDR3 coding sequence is TGTGCCAGCAGCCAGTGGAAGACTAGCGGGGAACCAAACATTCAGTACTTC.

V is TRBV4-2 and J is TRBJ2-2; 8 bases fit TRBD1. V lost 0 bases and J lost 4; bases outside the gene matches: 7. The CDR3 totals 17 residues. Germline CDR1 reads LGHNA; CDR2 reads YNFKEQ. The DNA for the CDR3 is TGTGCCAGCAGCCAAGAAGTAACAGGGGGGACCACCGGGGAGCTGTTTTTT. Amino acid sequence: CASSQEVTGGTTGELFF.

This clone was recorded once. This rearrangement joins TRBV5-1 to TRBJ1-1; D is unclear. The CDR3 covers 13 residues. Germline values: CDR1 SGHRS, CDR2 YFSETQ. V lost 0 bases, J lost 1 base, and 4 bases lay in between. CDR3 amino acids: CASSLVSNTEAFF. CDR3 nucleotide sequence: TGCGCCAGCAGCTTGGTTTCGAACACTGAAGCTTTCTTT.

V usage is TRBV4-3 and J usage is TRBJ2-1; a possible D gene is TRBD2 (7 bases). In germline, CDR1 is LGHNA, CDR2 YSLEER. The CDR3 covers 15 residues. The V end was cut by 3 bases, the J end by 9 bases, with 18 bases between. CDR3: CASSQEVGGPGEQFF. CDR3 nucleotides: TGCGCCAGCAGCCAGGAGGTGGGGGGGCCGGGTGAGCAGTTCTTC.

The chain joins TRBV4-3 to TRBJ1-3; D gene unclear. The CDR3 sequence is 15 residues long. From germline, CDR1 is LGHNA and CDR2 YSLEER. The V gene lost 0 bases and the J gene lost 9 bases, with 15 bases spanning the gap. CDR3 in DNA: TGCGCCAGCAGCCAAGAAGTTAGTGCCCCGGGCACCATATATTTT. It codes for CASSQEVSAPGTIYF.

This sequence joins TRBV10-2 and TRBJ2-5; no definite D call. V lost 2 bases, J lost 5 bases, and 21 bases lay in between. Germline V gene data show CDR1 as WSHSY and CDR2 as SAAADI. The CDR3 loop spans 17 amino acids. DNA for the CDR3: TGCGCCAGCAGTGAGCTCCTCGGCCTCAGCCCAACGGAGACCCAGTACTTC. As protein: CASSELLGLSPTETQYF.

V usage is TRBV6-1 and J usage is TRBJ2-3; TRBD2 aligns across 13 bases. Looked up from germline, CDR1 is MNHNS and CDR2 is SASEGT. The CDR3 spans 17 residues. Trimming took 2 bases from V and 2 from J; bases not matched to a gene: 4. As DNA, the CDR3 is TGTGCCAGCAGTGAAAGGACTAGCGGGGGTTTCACAGATACGCAGTATTTT. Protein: CASSERTSGGFTDTQYF.